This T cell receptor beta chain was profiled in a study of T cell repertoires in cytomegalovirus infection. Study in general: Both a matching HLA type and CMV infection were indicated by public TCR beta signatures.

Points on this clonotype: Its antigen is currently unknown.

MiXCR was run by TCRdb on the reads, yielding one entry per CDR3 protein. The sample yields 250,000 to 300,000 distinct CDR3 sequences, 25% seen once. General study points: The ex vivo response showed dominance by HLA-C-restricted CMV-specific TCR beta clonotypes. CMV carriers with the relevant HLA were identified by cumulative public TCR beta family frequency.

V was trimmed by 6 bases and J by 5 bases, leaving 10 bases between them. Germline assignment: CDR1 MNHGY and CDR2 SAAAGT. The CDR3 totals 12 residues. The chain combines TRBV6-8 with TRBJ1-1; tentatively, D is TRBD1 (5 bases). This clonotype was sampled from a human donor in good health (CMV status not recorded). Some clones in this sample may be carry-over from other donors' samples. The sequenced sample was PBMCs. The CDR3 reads CASSQGETEAFF. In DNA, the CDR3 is TGTGCCAGCAGCCAGGGAGAAACTGAAGCTTTCTTT.